This T cell receptor beta chain came from a study of cytotoxic CD8 clonotypes in ibrutinib-treated CLL. Study-wide background: Response samples were obtained once patients had received a median roughly 11 months of treatment, range 6 to 36.

V lost 5 bases, J lost 4 bases, and 9 bases lay in between. The CDR3 has 13 residues. In germline, CDR1 is SGHVS, CDR2 FQNEAQ. Sequenced by immunoSEQ multiplex PCR; TCRdb stores in-frame clones only, minus some. The sample consists of around 25,000 clones, 65% to 70% of them appearing once. The sample here was PBMCs, taken at disease progression, from a patient treated with ibrutinib. The V and J genes are TRBV7-8 and TRBJ1-5, with D perhaps TRBD1 (5 bases). This receptor was identified in a human donor with chronic lymphocytic leukemia. CDR3 in DNA: TGTGCCAGCAGCCTGACAGAAAATCAGCCCCAGCATTTT. This translates into CASSLTENQPQHF.